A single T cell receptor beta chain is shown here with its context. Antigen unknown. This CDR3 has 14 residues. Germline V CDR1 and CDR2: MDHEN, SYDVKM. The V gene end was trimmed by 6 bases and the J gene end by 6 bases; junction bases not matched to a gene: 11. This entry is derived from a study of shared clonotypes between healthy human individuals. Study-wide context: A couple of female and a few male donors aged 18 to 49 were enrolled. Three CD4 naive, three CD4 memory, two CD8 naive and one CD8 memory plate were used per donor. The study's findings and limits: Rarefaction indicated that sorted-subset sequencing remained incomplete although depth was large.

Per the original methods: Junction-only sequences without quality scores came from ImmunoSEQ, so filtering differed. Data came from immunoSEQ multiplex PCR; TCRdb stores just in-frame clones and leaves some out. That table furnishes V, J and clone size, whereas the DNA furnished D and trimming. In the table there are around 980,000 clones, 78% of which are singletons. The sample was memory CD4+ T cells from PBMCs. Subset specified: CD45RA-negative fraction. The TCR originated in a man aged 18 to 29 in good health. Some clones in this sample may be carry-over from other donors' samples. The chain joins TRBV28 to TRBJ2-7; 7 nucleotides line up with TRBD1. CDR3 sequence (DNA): TGTGCCAGCAGATCTACAGGGGAATCGGGCGAGCAGTACTTC. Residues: CASRSTGESGEQYF.